The next 30 T cell receptor beta chains were all read from a single sample in a study of post-analysis software for immune sequencing data (dated by TCRdb to 2014 to 2015). The library was prepared using PCR. TCRdb lists the instrument as Illumina HiSeq 2500. To reduce PCR and sequencing biases, unique molecular identifiers were incorporated into the TCR beta cDNA libraries. TCRdb handled the public reads itself, with Q25 trimming in fastp and clone calling in MiXCR, and kept productive beta chains. One record per CDR3 amino acid sequence lists the most common genes and DNA. Recorded for this sample are roughly 620,000 distinct CDR3 sequences; roughly two fifths of them occurred a single time. In total, the top ten clones hold more than 1.5% of the sample. General findings and caveats noted by the study authors: Significantly higher frequencies in patients than in controls were found for roughly 5 TRBV segments, including TRBV5-6, TRBV5-1 and TRBV20-1.

No cognate antigen is known for these TCRs. Source material: blood. Receptor source: a girl under 18 with multiple sclerosis.

V is TRBV30 and J is TRBJ1-4; D may be TRBD1 (6 bases). This CDR3 has 14 amino acids. The germline CDR1 and CDR2 sequences are GTSNPN and SVGIG (reference sequence). Trimming took off 3 bases at V and 6 bases at J, with 14 bases between the two ends. The CDR3 coding sequence is TGTGCCTGGAGAGCGAAGGGGGTGTATGAAAAACTGTTTTTT. Translating gives CAWRAKGVYEKLFF.

The chain couples TRBV10-3 to TRBJ1-2; D is uncertain. With 0 bases removed from V and 13 bases from J, the gap between germline ends came to 21 bases. Germline V gene lookup returns CDR1 ENHRY and CDR2 SYGVKD. This CDR3 contains 15 residues. The CDR3 reads CAISESTASLGIGTF. CDR3 DNA sequence: TGTGCCATCAGTGAGTCGACGGCAAGCCTGGGTATCGGCACCTTC.

CDR3 region: CAPGIGGGSANEQFF. In nucleotides, the CDR3 is TGTGCCCCAGGGATCGGTGGCGGGAGCGCCAATGAGCAGTTCTTC. The chain employs TRBV24-1 and TRBJ2-1; 7 positions match TRBD2. Germline V gene sequence: CDR1 KGHDR, CDR2 SFDVKD. The V and J ends lost 12 bases and 6 bases, in that order; junction bases with no gene match: 16. The CDR3 has 15 amino acids.

This clonotype occurred a few times. The chain has TRBV20-1 and TRBJ2-1, with D hard to call. V shed 2 bases and J shed 5 bases, with 16 bases lying between them. Germline assignment: CDR1 DFQATT and CDR2 SNEGSKA (reference sequence). This CDR3 spans 15 amino acids. CDR3 residues: CSARSPLQTNNEQFF. DNA of the CDR3: TGCAGTGCTAGATCGCCTTTGCAGACGAACAATGAGCAGTTCTTC.

The chain carries TRBV4-1 and TRBJ2-2; D unresolved. Per germline, CDR1 MGHRA and CDR2 YSYEKL. The CDR3 has 14 amino acids. The V gene lost 4 bases and the J gene lost 1 base, with 7 bases spanning the gap. DNA for the CDR3: TGCGCCAGCAGCCCCCCTGGGAACACCGGGGAGCTGTTTTTT. This translates into CASSPPGNTGELFF.

In regard to this clonotype: The CDR3 ends on some other residue instead of the conserved phenylalanine or tryptophan, so this is likely a read error. This chain connects TRBV20-1 to TRBJ2-4; 8 nucleotides line up with TRBD1. J was trimmed by 3 bases and V by 2 bases; bases with no gene match: 9. The CDR3 contains 16 residues. CDR1 and CDR2 from the germline V gene are DFQATT and SNEGSKA (reference sequence). Written as DNA, the CDR3 is TGCAGTGCTAGATTACCGACAGGGGAGGACAAAAACATTCAGTACCTC. Amino acid sequence: CSARLPTGEDKNIQYL.

This chain connects TRBV9 to TRBJ2-5; 12 nucleotides align to TRBD2. The CDR3 has 19 residues. Trimming at V came to 3 bases and at J to 2 bases, leaving 14 bases not matched to a gene. CDR1 and CDR2 from the germline V gene are SGDLS and YYNGEE. The CDR3 region is CASSGKGGLAGFYQETQYF. CDR3 coding DNA: TGTGCCAGCAGCGGGAAAGGGGGACTAGCGGGTTTCTATCAAGAGACCCAGTACTTC.

In its sample, this clonotype was seen a few times. This chain joins TRBV5-1 and TRBJ2-7; D possibly corresponds to TRBD1 (6 bases). Germline V gene sequence: CDR1 SGHRS, CDR2 YFSETQ. Trimming removed 2 bases at V and 4 bases at J, with 16 bases between. The length of the CDR3 is 15 residues. The CDR3 DNA sequence: TGCGCCAGCAGCTTTAGAACAGGGAATTTTTACGAGCAGTACTTC. Its protein product is CASSFRTGNFYEQYF.

The rearrangement uses TRBV25-1 and TRBJ2-5, with 7 positions matching TRBD1. The ends lost 3 bases at V and 2 bases at J; junction bases unmatched: 9. CDR1 and CDR2 (germline): MGHDK, SYGVNS. This CDR3 is built from 16 residues. In DNA, the CDR3 is TGTGCCAGCAGTGATTCCCCGGACAGGCCTCAAGAGACCCAGTACTTC. This encodes CASSDSPDRPQETQYF.

This clonotype was counted between two and nine times. The chain recombines TRBV9 with TRBJ2-3; 7 bases align to TRBD1. There are 15 residues in the CDR3. The J segment lost 2 bases and the V segment lost 3 bases, leaving 6 bases of the junction unmatched. Germline lookup yields CDR1 SGDLS and CDR2 YYNGEE. The DNA for the CDR3 is TGTGCCAGCAGCGGTGGGGACAGATTCACAGATACGCAGTATTTT. Protein sequence: CASSGGDRFTDTQYF.

The chain combines TRBV12-3 or TRBV12-4 with TRBJ1-1, with D unresolved. The V gene lost 3 bases and the J gene lost 8 bases, with 16 bases spanning the gap. The CDR3 has 14 residues. The CDR3 nucleotides are TGTGCCAGCAGTTTTGGTTCCGGTTCTTTAGAAGCTTTCTTT. Translating gives CASSFGSGSLEAFF.

This clonotype was seen once. V usage is TRBV10-3 and J usage is TRBJ2-3, with D unclear. The CDR3 length is 16 residues. The V and J ends lost 0 bases and 2 bases respectively, with 12 bases between them. Per the germline V gene, CDR1 is ENHRY and CDR2 is SYGVKD. CDR3 sequence: CAISESIPRSTDTQYF. CDR3 sequence (DNA): TGTGCCATCAGTGAGTCGATACCCCGGTCCACAGATACGCAGTATTTT.

This clonotype was detected a few times. The chain is built from TRBV4-1 and TRBJ2-5, with D tentatively TRBD2 (5 bases). The germline gives CDR1 MGHRA, CDR2 YSYEKL. The CDR3 has 15 amino acids. Trimming took 4 bases from V and 4 from J, leaving 16 bases between them. CDR3 DNA sequence: TGCGCCAGCAGCCCCCGGGATGGTAGCGTAGAGACCCAGTACTTC. Translated: CASSPRDGSVETQYF.

The genes are TRBV5-1 and TRBJ2-1; D is unresolved. Germline V gene data show CDR1 as SGHRS and CDR2 as YFSETQ. The CDR3 runs 13 residues. Trimming took 0 bases from V and 12 from J, leaving 13 bases between them. The CDR3 loop is CASSLDRVDGQFF. The CDR3 nucleotides read TGCGCCAGCAGCTTGGACAGAGTCGATGGGCAGTTCTTC.

This clonotype was observed many times. This rearrangement joins TRBV29-1 to TRBJ2-1; D tentatively reads TRBD1 or TRBD2 (5 bases each). Trimming took off 6 bases at V and 3 bases at J, with 21 bases between the two ends. CDR1 and CDR2 (germline): SQVTM, ANQGSEA. This CDR3 has 16 amino acids. This CDR3 reads CSVEPPGPPIYNEQFF. The CDR3 nucleotides are TGCAGCGTAGAGCCGCCGGGACCGCCTATCTACAATGAGCAGTTCTTC.

This clonotype has just a few counts. This chain joins TRBV29-1 and TRBJ1-2; the D is unclear. The CDR3 sequence is 11 residues long. Germline V gene sequence: CDR1 SQVTM, CDR2 ANQGSEA. Between the trimmed V and J ends, which lost 6 bases and 4 bases, there was a span of 9 bases. This CDR3 reads CSVVSLYGYTF. The CDR3 DNA follows: TGCAGCGTGGTCAGCCTCTATGGCTACACCTTC.

This clonotype showed up just once. The chain combines TRBV10-2 with TRBJ2-5; D gene uncertain. Germline V gene data show CDR1 as WSHSY and CDR2 as SAAADI. The CDR3 covers 15 residues. Trimming cost V 2 bases and J 9 bases, with 19 bases left between them. The CDR3: CASSETGLDLRAQYF. The CDR3 region has the DNA TGCGCCAGCAGTGAGACCGGGCTAGACCTTCGGGCCCAGTACTTC.

This clonotype was picked up one time. The V and J genes are TRBV5-1 and TRBJ2-3, with 7 bases aligning to TRBD1. Per the germline V gene, CDR1 is SGHRS and CDR2 is YFSETQ. J gave up 2 bases and V 4 bases, and 7 bases lay outside the gene matches. There are 15 residues in the CDR3. Here the CDR3 DNA reads TGCGCCAGCAGCCCAAACGGACAGGACACAGATACGCAGTATTTT. This codes for CASSPNGQDTDTQYF.

This chain joins TRBV20-1 and TRBJ2-7, with TRBD1 matching over 10 bases. Germline lookup yields CDR1 DFQATT and CDR2 SNEGSKA (reference sequence). This CDR3 comprises 14 residues. V was pared by 6 bases and J by 9 bases, with 14 bases of the junction left unmatched. The CDR3 DNA reads as TGCAGTGCCTCAAGAAGGGACAGGGGCCGAGGGCAGTACTTC. Protein product: CSASRRDRGRGQYF.

A remark on this clonotype: Compared with germline, one end of the junction differs, possibly owing to a read error. V gene TRBV5-1 combines with J gene TRBJ1-2; D ambiguous. The CDR3 consists of 13 residues. Germline CDR1 and CDR2: SGHRS and YFSETQ. CDR3 amino acids: CASNLRQNYGYTF. The CDR3 DNA follows: TGCGCCAGCAACTTGAGACAAAACTATGGCTACACCTTC.

Here the CDR3 DNA reads TGCAGTGCTAGAGTTACTCGCTACAATGAGCAGTTCTTC. Its translation: CSARVTRYNEQFF. The V gene is TRBV20-1, the J gene TRBJ2-1; D gene ambiguous. Trimming left V 1 base short and J 3 bases short, with 7 bases between. Germline lookup yields CDR1 DFQATT and CDR2 SNEGSKA (reference sequence). This CDR3 contains 13 residues.

This clonotype was seen a handful of times. This chain links TRBV7-9 with TRBJ1-2; the match to TRBD1 covers 9 bases. This CDR3 is 15 amino acids long. In germline, CDR1 is SEHNR, CDR2 FQNEAQ (reference sequence). Trimming cost V 3 bases and J 2 bases; bases outside gene matches: 4. CDR3 sequence reads: CASSFHGTGNYGYTF. CDR3 DNA sequence: TGTGCCAGCAGCTTCCACGGGACAGGGAACTATGGCTACACCTTC.

This chain joins TRBV6-6 and TRBJ2-4, with D unresolved. The CDR3 sequence is 17 residues long. Germline CDR1 is MNHNY and CDR2 is SVGAGI (reference sequence). The V and J ends lost 4 bases and 1 base respectively, with 17 bases between them. The CDR3 nucleotides read TGTGCCAGCAGTTCCAGCGAACCGAGGATCGCCAAAAACATTCAGTACTTC. This gives the protein CASSSSEPRIAKNIQYF.

The V call is TRBV12-3 or TRBV12-4, the J call TRBJ1-2, with 7 bases aligning to TRBD1. There are 13 residues in the CDR3. With V trimmed by 4 bases and J by 7 bases, 6 bases remained unmatched. CDR3 coding DNA: TGTGCCAGCAGTTCTCGACAGGGTGGTGGCTACACCTTC. Translating it yields CASSSRQGGGYTF.

A note on this clonotype: It may be a read error: a sequence one base away is much more abundant. The chain combines TRBV20-1 with TRBJ2-5; maybe TRBD2 (6 bases). There are 14 residues in the CDR3. Per the germline V gene, CDR1 is DFQATT and CDR2 is SNEGSKA (reference sequence). CDR3 residues: CSARDPPPGETRYF. The CDR3 nucleotides read TGCAGTGCTAGAGACCCACCGCCGGGGGAGACCCGGTACTTC.

This clonotype was counted between two and nine times. The V call is TRBV6-6, the J call TRBJ2-5; TRBD2 agrees at 10 bases. V dropped 6 bases and J dropped 4; count of bases not matched to a gene: 11. The CDR3 loop spans 16 amino acids. Germline values: CDR1 MNHNY, CDR2 SVGAGI (reference sequence). CDR3 residues: CASRSSAGGPGETQYF. The CDR3 nucleotides are TGTGCCAGCAGGTCGTCAGCGGGAGGGCCGGGAGAGACCCAGTACTTC.

The chain is built from TRBV4-1 and TRBJ2-5; 7 bases match TRBD1. The J call could be wrong; TRBJ2-7 is a better fit for the DNA end. In germline, CDR1 is MGHRA, CDR2 YSYEKL. The CDR3 extends over 15 amino acids. The CDR3 spells CASSQVETGYYEQYF. CDR3 in DNA: TGCGCCAGCAGCCAAGTGGAGACAGGGTACTACGAGCAGTACTTC.

This clonotype was recorded only once. The chain couples TRBV20-1 to TRBJ1-5; possibly TRBD1 for D (5 bases). Germline values: CDR1 DFQATT, CDR2 SNEGSKA (reference sequence). The CDR3 has 12 amino acids. CDR3 in amino acids: CRGLEGGQPQHF. The CDR3 region has the DNA TGCAGGGGGCTCGAGGGCGGTCAGCCCCAGCATTTT.

The gene calls are TRBV11-2 and TRBJ2-5, with no clear D. Gene TRBJ2-7 matches the end of the DNA better, so the J call may be wrong. The CDR3 sequence is 15 residues long. CDR1 SGHAT and CDR2 FQNNGV come from the germline V gene. In nucleotides, the CDR3 is TGTGCCAGCAGCTTAAATGGTCACAGAACCTACGAGCAGTACTTC. Amino acid sequence: CASSLNGHRTYEQYF.

This clonotype was picked up a small number of times. This chain connects TRBV4-2 to TRBJ1-6, with D perhaps matching TRBD1 (6 bases). CDR3 length equals 16 residues. Trimming took off 2 bases at V and 7 bases at J, with 15 bases between the two ends. The germline V gene has CDR1 LGHNA and CDR2 YNFKEQ. CDR3 protein: CASSQPTRGTNSPLHF. The CDR3 DNA sequence: TGTGCCAGCAGCCAACCAACCAGGGGTACGAATTCACCCCTCCACTTT.